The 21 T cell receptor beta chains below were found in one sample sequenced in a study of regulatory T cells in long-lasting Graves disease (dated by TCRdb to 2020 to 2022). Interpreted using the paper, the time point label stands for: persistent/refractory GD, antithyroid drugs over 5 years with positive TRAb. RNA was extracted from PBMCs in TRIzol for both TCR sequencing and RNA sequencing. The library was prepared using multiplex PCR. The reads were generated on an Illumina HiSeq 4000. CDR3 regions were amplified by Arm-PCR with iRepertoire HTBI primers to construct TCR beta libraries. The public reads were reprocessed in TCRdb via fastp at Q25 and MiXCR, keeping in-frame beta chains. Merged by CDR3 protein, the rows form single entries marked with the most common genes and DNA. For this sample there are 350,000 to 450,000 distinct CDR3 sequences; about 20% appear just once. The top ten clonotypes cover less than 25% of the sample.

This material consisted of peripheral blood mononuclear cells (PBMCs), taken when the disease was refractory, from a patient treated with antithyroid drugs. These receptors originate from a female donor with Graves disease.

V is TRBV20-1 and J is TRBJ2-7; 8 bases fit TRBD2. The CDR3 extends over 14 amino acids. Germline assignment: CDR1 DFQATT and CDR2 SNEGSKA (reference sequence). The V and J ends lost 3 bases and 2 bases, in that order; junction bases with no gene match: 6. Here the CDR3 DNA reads TGCAGTGCTAGCGGGGGGGCCCAAACCTACGAGCAGTACTTC. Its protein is CSASGGAQTYEQYF.

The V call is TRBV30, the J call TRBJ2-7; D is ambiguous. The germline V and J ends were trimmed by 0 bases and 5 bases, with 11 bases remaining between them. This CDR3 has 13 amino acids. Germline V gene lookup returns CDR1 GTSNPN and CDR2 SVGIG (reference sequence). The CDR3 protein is CAWSVLDGNEQYF. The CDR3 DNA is TGTGCCTGGAGTGTCCTGGACGGCAACGAGCAGTACTTC.

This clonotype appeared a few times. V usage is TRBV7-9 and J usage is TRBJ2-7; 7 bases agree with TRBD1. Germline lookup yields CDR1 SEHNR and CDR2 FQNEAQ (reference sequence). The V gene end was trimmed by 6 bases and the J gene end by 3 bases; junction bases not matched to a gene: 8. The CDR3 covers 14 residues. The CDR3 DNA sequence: TGTGCCAGCAGTTCCCAGGGGACAGTCTACGAGCAGTACTTC. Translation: CASSSQGTVYEQYF.

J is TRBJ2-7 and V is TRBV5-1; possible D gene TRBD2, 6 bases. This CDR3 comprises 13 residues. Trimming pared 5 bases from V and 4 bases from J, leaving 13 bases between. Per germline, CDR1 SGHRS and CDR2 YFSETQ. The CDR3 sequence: CASSWTTAYEQYF. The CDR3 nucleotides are TGCGCCAGCAGTTGGACTACCGCTTACGAGCAGTACTTC.

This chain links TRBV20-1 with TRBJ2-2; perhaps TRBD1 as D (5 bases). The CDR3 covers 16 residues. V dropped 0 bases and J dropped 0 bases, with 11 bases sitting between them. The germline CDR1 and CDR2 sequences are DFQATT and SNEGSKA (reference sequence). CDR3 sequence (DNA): TGCAGTGCTAGAGATATCGTACAGGCGAACACCGGGGAGCTGTTTTTT. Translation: CSARDIVQANTGELFF.

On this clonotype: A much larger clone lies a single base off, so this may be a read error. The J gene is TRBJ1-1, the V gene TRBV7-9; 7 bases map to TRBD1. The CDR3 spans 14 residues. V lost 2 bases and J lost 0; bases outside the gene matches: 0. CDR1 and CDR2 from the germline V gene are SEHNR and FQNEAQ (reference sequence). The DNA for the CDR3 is TGTGCCAGCAGCTTACAGGGGGTGAACACTGAAGCTTTCTTT. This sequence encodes CASSLQGVNTEAFF.

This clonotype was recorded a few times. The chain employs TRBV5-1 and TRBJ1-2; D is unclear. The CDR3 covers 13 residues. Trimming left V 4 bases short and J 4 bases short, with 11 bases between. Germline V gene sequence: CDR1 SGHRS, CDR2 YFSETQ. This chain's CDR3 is CASSQEEIYGYTF. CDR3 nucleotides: TGCGCCAGCAGCCAAGAGGAAATCTATGGCTACACCTTC.

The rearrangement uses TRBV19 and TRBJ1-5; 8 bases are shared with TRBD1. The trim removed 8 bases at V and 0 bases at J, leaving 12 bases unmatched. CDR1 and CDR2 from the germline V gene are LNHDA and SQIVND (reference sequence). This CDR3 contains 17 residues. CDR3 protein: CASAQRTGGYSNQPQHF. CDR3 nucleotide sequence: TGTGCCAGTGCCCAGCGTACAGGGGGATATAGCAATCAGCCCCAGCATTTT.

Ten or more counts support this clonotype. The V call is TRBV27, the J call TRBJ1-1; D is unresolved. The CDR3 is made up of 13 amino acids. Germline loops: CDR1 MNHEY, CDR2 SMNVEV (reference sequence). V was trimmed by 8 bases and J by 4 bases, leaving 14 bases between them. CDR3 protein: CASRGWASTEAFF. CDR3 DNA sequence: TGTGCCAGCCGAGGGTGGGCCTCCACTGAAGCTTTCTTT.

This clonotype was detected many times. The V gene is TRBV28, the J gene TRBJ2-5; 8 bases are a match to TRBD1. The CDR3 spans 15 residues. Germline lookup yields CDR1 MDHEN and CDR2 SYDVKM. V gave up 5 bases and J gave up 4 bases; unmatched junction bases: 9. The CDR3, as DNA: TGTGCCAGCAGTCCATACAGGGGGAGTATAGAGACCCAGTACTTC. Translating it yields CASSPYRGSIETQYF.

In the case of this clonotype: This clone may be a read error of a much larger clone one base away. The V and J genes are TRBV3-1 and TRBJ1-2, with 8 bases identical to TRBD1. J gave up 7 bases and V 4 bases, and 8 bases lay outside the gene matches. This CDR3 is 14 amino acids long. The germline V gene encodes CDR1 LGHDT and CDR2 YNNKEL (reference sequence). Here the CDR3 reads CASSRGTGGGGYTF. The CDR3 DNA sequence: TGTGCCAGCAGCCGAGGGACAGGCGGCGGTGGCTACACCTTC. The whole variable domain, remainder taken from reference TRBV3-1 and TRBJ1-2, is DTAVSQTPKYLVTQMGNDKSIKCEQNLGHDTMYWYKQDSKKFLKIMFSYNNKELIINETVPNRFSPKSPDKAHLNLHINSLELGDSAVYFCASSRGTGGGGYTFGSGTRLTVV.

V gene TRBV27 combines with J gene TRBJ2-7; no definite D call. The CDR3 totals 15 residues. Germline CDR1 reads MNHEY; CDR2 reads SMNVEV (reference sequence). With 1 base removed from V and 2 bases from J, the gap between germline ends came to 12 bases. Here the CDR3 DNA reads TGTGCCAGCAGTTTATTAGGCACCTCACCCTACGAGCAGTACTTC. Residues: CASSLLGTSPYEQYF.

The CDR3 reads CSASPTGGAAGELFF. CDR3 DNA sequence: TGCAGTGCTAGTCCTACAGGGGGCGCGGCCGGGGAGCTGTTTTTT. The genes are TRBV20-1 and TRBJ2-2; 9 nucleotides line up with TRBD1. The germline CDR1 and CDR2 sequences are DFQATT and SNEGSKA (reference sequence). The CDR3 runs to 15 residues. The J segment lost 6 bases and the V segment lost 3 bases, leaving 8 bases of the junction unmatched.

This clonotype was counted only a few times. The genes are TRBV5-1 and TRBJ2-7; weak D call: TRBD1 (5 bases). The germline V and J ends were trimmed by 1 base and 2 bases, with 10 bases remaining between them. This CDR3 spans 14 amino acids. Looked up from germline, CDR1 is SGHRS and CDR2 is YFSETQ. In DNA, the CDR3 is TGCGCCAGCAGCTTGACGGACACTACCTACGAGCAGTACTTC. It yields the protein CASSLTDTTYEQYF.

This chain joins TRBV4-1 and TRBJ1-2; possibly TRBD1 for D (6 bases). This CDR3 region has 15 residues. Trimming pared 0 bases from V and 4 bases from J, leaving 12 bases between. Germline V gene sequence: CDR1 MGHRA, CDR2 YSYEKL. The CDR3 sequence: CASSQEQGIFYGYTF. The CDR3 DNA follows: TGCGCCAGCAGCCAAGAGCAGGGGATCTTCTATGGCTACACCTTC.

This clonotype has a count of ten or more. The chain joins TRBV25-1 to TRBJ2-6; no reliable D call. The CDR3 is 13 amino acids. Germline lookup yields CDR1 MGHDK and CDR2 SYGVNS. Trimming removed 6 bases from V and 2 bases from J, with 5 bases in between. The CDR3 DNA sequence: TGTGCCAGCAGGGTAGCTGGGGCCAACGTCCTGACTTTC. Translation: CASRVAGANVLTF.

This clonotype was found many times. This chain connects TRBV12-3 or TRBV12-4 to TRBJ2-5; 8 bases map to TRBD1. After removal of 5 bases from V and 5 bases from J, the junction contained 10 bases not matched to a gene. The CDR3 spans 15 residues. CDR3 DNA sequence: TGTGCCAGCAGTCAAGTCGGACAGGGCGGTGAGACCCAGTACTTC. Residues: CASSQVGQGGETQYF.

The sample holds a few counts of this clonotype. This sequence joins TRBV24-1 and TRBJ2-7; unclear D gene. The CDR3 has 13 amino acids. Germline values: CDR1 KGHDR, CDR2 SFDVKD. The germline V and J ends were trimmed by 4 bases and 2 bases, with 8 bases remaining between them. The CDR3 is CATSDSSAYEQYF. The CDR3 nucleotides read TGTGCCACCAGTGACTCCAGCGCCTACGAGCAGTACTTC.

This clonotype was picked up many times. Written as DNA, the CDR3 is TGTGCCACCAGTGACCCTGACAGGGCCGGTCAGCCCCAGCATTTT. It specifies CATSDPDRAGQPQHF. The chain carries TRBV24-1 and TRBJ1-5, with 7 bases identical to TRBD1. This CDR3 is built from 15 residues. Germline V lookup: CDR1 KGHDR, CDR2 SFDVKD. Trimming took 4 bases from V and 6 from J; bases not matched to a gene: 8.

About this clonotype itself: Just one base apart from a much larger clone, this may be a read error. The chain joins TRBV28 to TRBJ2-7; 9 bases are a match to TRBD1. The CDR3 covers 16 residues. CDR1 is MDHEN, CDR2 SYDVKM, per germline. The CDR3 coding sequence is TGTGTCAGCAGTCCCCCTCCGGGACAGGGTACCTACGAGCAGTACTTC. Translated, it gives CVSSPPPGQGTYEQYF.

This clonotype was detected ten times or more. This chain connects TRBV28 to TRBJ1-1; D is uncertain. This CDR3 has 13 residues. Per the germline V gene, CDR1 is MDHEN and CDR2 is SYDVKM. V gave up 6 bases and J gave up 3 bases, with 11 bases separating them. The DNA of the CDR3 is TGTGCCAGCAGATTCCAAGGGTACACTGAAGCTTTCTTT. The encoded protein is CASRFQGYTEAFF.